These 28 T cell receptor beta chains originate from one sample sequenced in a study of blood T cell repertoires in COVID-19. Sequencing was performed with immunoSEQ multiplex PCR; in TCRdb, only in-frame clones are kept and a portion is missing. The table includes under 200,000 clones, approximately 91% detected once. The sample comprised peripheral blood. All receptors come from a man between 18 and 29 years old with acute or convalescent COVID-19.

The V call is TRBV6-5, the J call TRBJ1-2; D gene unclear. Trimming stripped 5 bases from V and 7 bases from J, with 14 bases between. The CDR3 extends over 13 amino acids. Germline CDR1 is MNHEY and CDR2 is SVGAGI. The CDR3: CASSPTKARGYTF. For the CDR3, the DNA is TGTGCCAGCAGTCCTACTAAAGCACGTGGCTACACCTTC.

Of note for this clone: At the DNA level, this CDR3 is encoded by other sequences in the same sample as well. V usage is TRBV5-6 and J usage is TRBJ2-7; TRBD1 might be the D (5 bases). The length of the CDR3 is 14 residues. With 0 bases removed from V and 3 bases from J, the gap between germline ends came to 10 bases. Germline loops: CDR1 SGHDT, CDR2 YYEEEE. CDR3 in DNA: TGTGCCAGCAGCTTGGGGCAGGGCCGCTACGAGCAGTACTTC. It codes for CASSLGQGRYEQYF.

The chain carries TRBV7-9 and TRBJ1-2; no definite D call. The V end was cut by 5 bases, the J end by 0 bases, with 19 bases between. Germline V gene data show CDR1 as SEHNR and CDR2 as FQNEAQ (reference sequence). The CDR3 runs 17 residues. This CDR3 reads CASSISVGSVANYGYTF. For the CDR3, the DNA is TGTGCCAGCAGCATATCAGTCGGGTCAGTAGCTAACTATGGCTACACCTTC.

This chain uses TRBV30 with TRBJ2-1; D is unclear. Germline assignment: CDR1 GTSNPN and CDR2 SVGIG (reference sequence). V lost 0 bases, J lost 3 bases, and 18 bases lay in between. The CDR3 contains 17 residues. This CDR3 reads CAWSVSLRRTDYNEQFF. The CDR3 DNA is TGTGCCTGGAGTGTAAGTTTGCGGCGTACGGACTACAATGAGCAGTTCTTC. The whole variable domain, filled in from reference TRBV30 and TRBJ2-1, reads SQTIHQWPATLVQPVGSPLSLECTVEGTSNPNLYWYRQAAGRGLQLLFYSVGIGQISSEVPQNLSASRPQDRQFILSSKKLLLSDSGFYLCAWSVSLRRTDYNEQFFGPGTRLTVL.

The J gene is TRBJ2-4, the V gene TRBV27; 7 nucleotides match TRBD1. The CDR3 has 12 amino acids. J was trimmed by 4 bases and V by 8 bases; bases with no gene match: 2. The germline V gene encodes CDR1 MNHEY and CDR2 SMNVEV (reference sequence). CDR3 DNA sequence: TGTGCCAGCTGGGGACAGAAAAACATTCAGTACTTC. Translated: CASWGQKNIQYF.

The chain uses TRBV15 and TRBJ2-3, with a weak D call TRBD2 (5 bases). V was pared by 3 bases and J by 1 base, with 20 bases between. CDR1 and CDR2 (germline): LNHNV, YYDKDF (reference sequence). The CDR3 length is 18 residues. In nucleotides, the CDR3 is TGTGCCACCAGCAGGGATTCCTTGAGCGGCCTACGCACAGATACGCAGTATTTT. Translating it yields CATSRDSLSGLRTDTQYF.

This chain joins TRBV6-5 and TRBJ1-5; D is perhaps TRBD1 (6 bases). The V gene's germline CDR1 is MNHEY and CDR2 SVGAGI. Trimming left V 5 bases short and J 2 bases short, with 13 bases between. The CDR3 is 15 amino acids. The CDR3 protein is CASSQQGSGNQPQHF. In DNA, the CDR3 is TGTGCCAGCAGTCAACAGGGTTCGGGCAATCAGCCCCAGCATTTT.

A single count supports this clone. This chain connects TRBV4-1 to TRBJ1-2, with D perhaps matching TRBD1 (5 bases). With 4 bases removed from V and 3 bases from J, the gap between germline ends came to 12 bases. This CDR3 has 14 amino acids. In germline, CDR1 is MGHRA, CDR2 YSYEKL. The CDR3 loop reads CASSRGRGDYGYTF. The CDR3 nucleotides read TGCGCCAGCAGCCGGGGGAGGGGAGACTATGGCTACACCTTC.

This chain connects TRBV9 to TRBJ2-3, with 9 bases fitting TRBD2. The CDR3 extends over 13 amino acids. The V and J ends lost 4 bases and 5 bases, in that order; junction bases with no gene match: 2. Germline V lookup: CDR1 SGDLS, CDR2 YYNGEE. This CDR3 is CASSWREGDTQYF. The CDR3 coding sequence is TGTGCCAGCAGCTGGCGGGAGGGAGATACGCAGTATTTT.

This chain connects TRBV19 to TRBJ2-2; unclear D gene. The germline V gene encodes CDR1 LNHDA and CDR2 SQIVND (reference sequence). V gave up 5 bases and J gave up 0 bases, with 7 bases separating them. The CDR3 spans 14 residues. The CDR3 spells CASSSASNTGELFF. CDR3 nucleotide sequence: TGTGCCAGTAGTTCAGCGTCGAACACCGGGGAGCTGTTTTTT.

As to this clone: Mismatch with germline at one junction end may stem from a read error. The genes are TRBV6-1 and TRBJ1-1; D remains unclear. This CDR3 is built from 14 residues. The germline V gene has CDR1 MNHNS and CDR2 SASEGT. CDR3 protein: CASSERQMNAEAFF. The CDR3 nucleotides are TGTGCCAGCAGTGAGCGGCAGATGAACGCTGAAGCTTTCTTT.

This chain connects TRBV7-7 to TRBJ2-1, with 9 positions matching TRBD1. The CDR3 covers 14 residues. J lost 7 bases, V lost 3 bases, and 4 bases had no gene match. Germline CDR1 SSHAT, CDR2 FNYEAQ (reference sequence). The CDR3 nucleotides read TGTGCCAGCAGCTTTTCGGACAGGGGAAATGAGCAGTTCTTC. It specifies CASSFSDRGNEQFF. Together with reference TRBV7-7 and TRBJ2-1, the CDR3 gives the full variable domain: GAGVSQSPRYKVTKRGQDVTLRCDPISSHATLYWYQQALGQGPEFLTYFNYEAQPDKSGLPSDRFSAERPEGSISTLTIQRTEQRDSAMYRCASSFSDRGNEQFFGPGTRLTVL.

The genes are TRBV3-1 (or the pseudogene TRBV3-2) and TRBJ1-5; tentatively, D is TRBD1 (6 bases). V lost 4 bases and J lost 7, with 17 bases in between. There are 15 residues in the CDR3. Germline-derived CDR1 and CDR2 are LGHDT and YNNKEL (reference sequence). CDR3 loop: CASSPRDTTEQPQHF. For the CDR3, the DNA is TGTGCCAGCAGCCCGAGGGACACTACAGAGCAGCCCCAGCATTTT.

This clone was counted once. J is TRBJ2-1 and V is TRBV5-5; 9 nucleotides agree with TRBD2. Trimming at V came to 3 bases and at J to 3 bases, leaving 13 bases not matched to a gene. This CDR3 is 18 amino acids long. CDR1 SGHKS and CDR2 YYEKEE come from the germline V gene (reference sequence). CDR3 loop: CASSSMILSGSSYNEQFF. The CDR3 DNA reads as TGTGCCAGCAGCTCTATGATTCTTAGCGGGAGTAGCTACAATGAGCAGTTCTTC.

V and J are TRBV10-1 and TRBJ1-1; 9 bases are shared with TRBD1. The CDR3 totals 14 residues. Per germline, CDR1 WNHNN and CDR2 SYGVQD (reference sequence). V lost 6 bases, J lost 7 bases, and 9 bases stayed unmatched. The CDR3 coding sequence is TGCGCCAGCAGCCTAATGACAGGGGGAGGTGAAGCTTTCTTT. Protein product: CASSLMTGGGEAFF.

This sequence joins TRBV5-1 and TRBJ2-5; D is possibly TRBD1 (6 bases). In germline, CDR1 is SGHRS, CDR2 YFSETQ. The V gene lost 4 bases and the J gene lost 2 bases, with 15 bases spanning the gap. The CDR3 is 15 amino acids. The CDR3, as DNA: TGCGCCAGCAGCCGGACCGGGACATCTCAAGAGACCCAGTACTTC. Amino acids: CASSRTGTSQETQYF.

V gene TRBV30 combines with J gene TRBJ1-3; a weak D match, TRBD1 (5 bases). The V end lost 4 bases, the J end lost 0 bases, and 16 bases lay between the germline ends. This CDR3 contains 16 residues. The germline V gene encodes CDR1 GTSNPN and CDR2 SVGIG (reference sequence). This CDR3 reads CAWTVPAGLSGNTIYF. The CDR3 nucleotides read TGTGCCTGGACCGTACCCGCAGGGCTCTCTGGAAACACCATATATTTT. Together with reference TRBV30 and TRBJ1-3, the CDR3 gives the full variable domain: SQTIHQWPATLVQPVGSPLSLECTVEGTSNPNLYWYRQAAGRGLQLLFYSVGIGQISSEVPQNLSASRPQDRQFILSSKKLLLSDSGFYLCAWTVPAGLSGNTIYFGEGSWLTVV.

The chain links TRBV5-1 to TRBJ1-1, with D possibly being TRBD1 (6 bases). Between the trimmed V and J ends, which lost 2 bases and 4 bases, there was a span of 12 bases. The germline CDR1 and CDR2 sequences are SGHRS and YFSETQ. The CDR3 is made up of 14 amino acids. The CDR3, as DNA: TGCGCCAGCAGCTTCAGGGGAATGGTCACTGAAGCTTTCTTT. Encoded protein: CASSFRGMVTEAFF.

The V gene is TRBV5-1, the J gene TRBJ1-1; D gene ambiguous. The CDR3 covers 15 residues. Trimming took off 0 bases at V and 0 bases at J, with 9 bases between the two ends. The germline CDR1 and CDR2 sequences are SGHRS and YFSETQ. CDR3 DNA: TGCGCCAGCAGCTTGGGTGCCGGGTTGAACACTGAAGCTTTCTTT. The encoded protein is CASSLGAGLNTEAFF.

V and J are TRBV3-1 (or the pseudogene TRBV3-2) and TRBJ2-1, with D possibly being TRBD2 (7 bases). In germline, CDR1 is LGHDT, CDR2 YNNKEL (reference sequence). This CDR3 has 16 amino acids. With 0 bases removed from V and 7 bases from J, the gap between germline ends came to 16 bases. CDR3 nucleotide sequence: TGTGCCAGCAGCCAAGATGGGTGGGGGGGCCTGAATGAGCAGTTCTTC. This codes for CASSQDGWGGLNEQFF.

V usage is TRBV28 and J usage is TRBJ1-4; D remains unclear. Germline-derived CDR1 and CDR2 are MDHEN and SYDVKM. V lost 7 bases and J lost 0, with 30 bases in between. This CDR3 has 21 amino acids. CDR3: CASTLTSHNSLGGATNEKLFF. CDR3 bases: TGTGCCAGCACCTTAACGAGCCACAACTCTCTAGGAGGTGCAACTAATGAAAAACTGTTTTTT.

This chain links TRBV4-1 with TRBJ1-1; 8 bases agree with TRBD1. Germline V lookup: CDR1 MGHRA, CDR2 YSYEKL. This CDR3 is built from 15 residues. The J segment lost 0 bases and the V segment lost 1 base, leaving 1 base of the junction unmatched. CDR3 in amino acids: CASSQGTGMNTEAFF. The CDR3 coding sequence is TGCGCCAGCAGCCAAGGGACAGGGATGAACACTGAAGCTTTCTTT.

The DNA for the CDR3 is TGCGCCAGCAGGTCCCTGGGGGCGGGAGAGACCCAGTACTTC. As protein: CASRSLGAGETQYF. This rearrangement joins TRBV5-1 to TRBJ2-5, with D possibly TRBD1 on 6 matching bases. This CDR3 spans 14 amino acids. Per germline, CDR1 SGHRS and CDR2 YFSETQ. V gave up 5 bases and J gave up 4 bases, with 15 bases separating them.

This rearrangement joins TRBV19 to TRBJ1-2, with D maybe TRBD1 (5 bases). The length of the CDR3 is 15 residues. Germline loops: CDR1 LNHDA, CDR2 SQIVND (reference sequence). Trimming stripped 5 bases from V and 1 base from J, with 14 bases between. The DNA for the CDR3 is TGTGCCAGTAGTCCACCCTGGGGGGTTAACTATGGCTACACCTTC. Protein product: CASSPPWGVNYGYTF.

The chain employs TRBV5-6 and TRBJ2-7; perhaps TRBD2 as D (6 bases). Germline CDR1 is SGHDT and CDR2 is YYEEEE. The CDR3 is 12 residues long. Trimming took 2 bases from V and 4 from J, leaving 7 bases between them. The CDR3: CASSFGGYEQYF. CDR3 DNA: TGTGCCAGCAGCTTCGGGGGATACGAGCAGTACTTC.

The rearrangement links TRBV2 to TRBJ2-6; possibly TRBD1 for D (6 bases). Germline-derived CDR1 and CDR2 are SNHLY and FYNNEI. This CDR3 has 15 amino acids. Trimming removed 8 bases at V and 0 bases at J, with 11 bases between. The CDR3 reads CASVNRASGANVLTF. For the CDR3, the DNA is TGTGCCAGCGTAAACAGGGCCTCTGGGGCCAACGTCCTGACTTTC.

The rearrangement links TRBV11-2 to TRBJ2-5; possible D gene TRBD2, 5 bases. Trimming removed 6 bases at V and 1 base at J, with 9 bases between. The CDR3 contains 13 residues. Germline V lookup: CDR1 SGHAT, CDR2 FQNNGV. The CDR3 nucleotides read TGTGCCAGCAGTTTCGGGGTCCAAGAGACCCAGTACTTC. This codes for CASSFGVQETQYF.

V and J are TRBV18 and TRBJ1-5, with TRBD1 matching over 7 bases. V was clipped by 6 bases and J by 4 bases; unmatched bases: 9. CDR1 and CDR2 (germline): KGHSH, LQKENI. The CDR3 consists of 15 residues. CDR3 nucleotides: TGTGCCAGCTCCCCAGGACAGGATCGTAATCAGCCCCAGCATTTT. This encodes CASSPGQDRNQPQHF.